The 3 T cell receptor beta chains in this list originate from one sample, sequenced in a study of shared clonotypes between healthy human individuals. Using immunoSEQ multiplex PCR, the repertoire was profiled, and TCRdb retains in-frame clones only, with some absent. Of over a million clones in the sample, about 96% were seen once. Source material: naive CD4+ T cells sorted from blood. Subset defined: CD45RA+ positively selected. These receptors were obtained from a man aged 25-45 years in good health.

In its sample, this clone was seen once. CDR3 bases: TGTGCCAGCAGTTTACCCCCCCCCTGGCGGGGGAATGAAAAACTGTTTTTT. This gives the protein CASSLPPPWRGNEKLFF. The chain is built from TRBV28 and TRBJ1-4, with D possibly TRBD1 on 5 matching bases. Germline lookup yields CDR1 MDHEN and CDR2 SYDVKM. CDR3 length: 17 residues. V lost 2 bases to trimming and J lost 5 bases, with 18 bases between them.

This chain connects TRBV7-9 to TRBJ1-1, with a weak D call TRBD1 (6 bases). The length of the CDR3 is 15 residues. V was trimmed by 5 bases and J by 1 base, leaving 14 bases between them. The V gene's germline CDR1 is SEHNR and CDR2 FQNEAQ (reference sequence). The CDR3 DNA reads TGTGCCAGCAGCCCCCGCGCCAGGGGGAACACTGAAGCTTTCTTT. This translates into CASSPRARGNTEAFF.

The chain recombines TRBV16 with TRBJ2-3; possibly TRBD1 or TRBD2 for D (5 bases each). Germline CDR1 reads KGHSY; CDR2 reads FQNENV. Trimming took off 8 bases at V and 1 base at J, with 22 bases between the two ends. The CDR3 loop spans 17 amino acids. The CDR3: CASLMLAGGERTDTQYF. The DNA for the CDR3 is TGTGCCAGCTTGATGCTAGCTGGGGGAGAGCGCACAGATACGCAGTATTTT. The full variable domain, its missing parts supplied by reference TRBV16 and TRBJ2-3, is GEEVAQTPKHLVRGEGQKAKLYCAPIKGHSYVFWYQQVLKNEFKFLISFQNENVFDETGMPKERFSAKCLPNSPCSLEIQATKLEDSAVYFCASLMLAGGERTDTQYFGPGTRLTVL.